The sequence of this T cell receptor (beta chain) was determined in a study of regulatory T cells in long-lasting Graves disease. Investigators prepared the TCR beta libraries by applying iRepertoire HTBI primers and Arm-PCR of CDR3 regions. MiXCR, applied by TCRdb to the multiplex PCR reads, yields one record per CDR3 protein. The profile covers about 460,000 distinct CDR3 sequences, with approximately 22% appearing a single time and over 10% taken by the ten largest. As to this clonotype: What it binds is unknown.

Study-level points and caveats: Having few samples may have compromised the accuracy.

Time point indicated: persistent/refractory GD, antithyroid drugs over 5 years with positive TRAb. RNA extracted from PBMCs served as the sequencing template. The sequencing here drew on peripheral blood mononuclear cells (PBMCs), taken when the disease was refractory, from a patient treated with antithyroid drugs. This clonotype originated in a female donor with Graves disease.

The chain's CDR3 is CSARAPQETQYF. The CDR3 nucleotides read TGCAGTGCTAGAGCCCCTCAAGAGACCCAGTACTTC. This chain uses TRBV20-1 with TRBJ2-5; no clear D. This CDR3 contains 12 residues. Germline values: CDR1 DFQATT, CDR2 SNEGSKA (reference sequence). The germline V and J ends were trimmed by 1 base and 2 bases, with 5 bases remaining between them.